Listed below are T cell receptor beta chains from one sample, sequenced in a study of human T cells and chemical hapten exposure. TCRdb itself ran the RACE reads through MiXCR, one entry per CDR3 protein. The table lists over 55,000 distinct CDR3 sequences, approximately 10% of them singletons. This specimen was whole blood, taken in connection with sensitization to the hapten diphenylcyclopropenone (DPC). The receptors derive from a woman between 50 and 59 years old with alopecia areata. Some clones in this sample may be carry-over from other donors' samples. CDR3s include the opening cysteine and the closing phenylalanine or tryptophan.

v_gene	len	j_gene	CDR3aa
TRBV12-3/TRBV12-4	14	TRBJ2-1	CARDSGYSYNEQFF
TRBV18	13	TRBJ2-5	CASSPPTVETQYF
TRBV4-1	16	TRBJ1-1	CASSQELSFQRTEAFF
TRBV5-1	14	TRBJ1-4	CASRPGGDAEKLFF
TRBV5-6	15	TRBJ1-4	CASSLWGADLSKLFF
TRBV29-1	13	TRBJ1-1	CSVERNSNTEAFF
TRBV7-8	18	TRBJ2-4	CASSFIPVSTGGKNIQYF
TRBV20-1	14	TRBJ2-7	CSANWQGRVSEQYF
TRBV4-1	16	TRBJ1-6	CASSQDRQGANSPLHF
TRBV29-1	15	TRBJ1-5	CSVSIGKGGNQPQHF
TRBV20-1	14	TRBJ2-7	CSAPKAGSSYEQYF
TRBV28	15	TRBJ1-1	CASSLSQGGVTEAFF
TRBV29-1	11	TRBJ2-7	CSAGLTYEQYF
TRBV7-8	16	TRBJ2-5	CASSLAAGRAQETQYF
TRBV14	13	TRBJ2-4	CASSQDRRGIQYF
TRBV28	15	TRBJ2-7	CASRIPRGETYEQYF
TRBV6-6	20	TRBJ2-2	CASRWDPGLAGGRGRGELFF
TRBV18	15	TRBJ2-6	CATGQALSGENVLTF
TRBV6-5	13	TRBJ1-4	CASSYSTGRKLFF
TRBV7-2	15	TRBJ2-1	CASSFDRGPFNEQFF
TRBV29-1	12	TRBJ2-7	CSIKRDPYEQYF
TRBV28	15	TRBJ1-2	CASSPPQGLVSGYTF
TRBV7-7	13	TRBJ1-4	CASSRDRGEKLFF
TRBV14	11	TRBJ2-7	CASSHSSEQYF
TRBV7-6	14	TRBJ1-4	CASSSTTGNEKLFF
TRBV10-3	11	TRBJ1-1	CAISNRGLPFF
TRBV3-1	15	TRBJ2-7	CASSQGVGGGGEQYF
TRBV28	16	TRBJ2-5	CASLKGTSGSQKTQYF
TRBV5-6	13	TRBJ1-5	CASSFGAGQPQHF
TRBV11-2	15	TRBJ2-7	CASSPSRGDPTGQYF
TRBV18	14	TRBJ1-6	CASSPEGGNSPLHF
TRBV5-1	13	TRBJ1-1	CASSWVGVAEAFF
TRBV20-1	11	TRBJ1-2	CSARIWDGYTF
TRBV3-1	17	TRBJ1-2	CASSQVGQIGPNYGYTF
TRBV7-2	14	TRBJ2-4	CASSLERQGNIQYF
TRBV4-3	16	TRBJ2-2	CASSQGGGANTGELFF
TRBV18	16	TRBJ2-3	CASSPRGTSYTDTQYF
TRBV5-6	14	TRBJ2-6	CASSPSSGANVLTF
TRBV20-1	13	TRBJ2-3	CSASSGRADTQYF
TRBV7-6	16	TRBJ2-7	CASSPYPAGTSYEQYF
TRBV6-5	13	TRBJ1-1	CASRSPWNTEAFF
TRBV7-2	12	TRBJ2-1	CASSLYGGEQFF
TRBV29-1	17	TRBJ1-1	CSVPKHDRGSQNDPSFF
TRBV28	15	TRBJ2-7	CASSGPVGVGYEQYF
TRBV5-4	18	TRBJ2-3	CASSKTVYSSLSTDTQYF
TRBV11-2	15	TRBJ1-5	CASSWGTGGNQPQHF
TRBV28	15	TRBJ2-5	CASSSPKGAQETQYF
TRBV7-8	15	TRBJ1-5	CASSPWTGGNQPQHF
TRBV20-1	15	TRBJ2-7	CSARGFRLAGDEQYF